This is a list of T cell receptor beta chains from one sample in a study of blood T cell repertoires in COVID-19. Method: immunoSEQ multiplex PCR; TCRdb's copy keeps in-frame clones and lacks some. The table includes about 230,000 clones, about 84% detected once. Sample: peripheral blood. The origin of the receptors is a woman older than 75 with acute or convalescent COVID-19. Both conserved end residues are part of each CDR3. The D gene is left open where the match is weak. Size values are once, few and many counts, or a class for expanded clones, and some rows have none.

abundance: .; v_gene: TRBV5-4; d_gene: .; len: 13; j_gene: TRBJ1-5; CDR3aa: CASSFRGSQPQHF; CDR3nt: TGTGCCAGCAGCTTTAGGGGGTCTCAGCCCCAGCATTTT
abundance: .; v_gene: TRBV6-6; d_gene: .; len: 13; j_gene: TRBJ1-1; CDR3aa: CASVTLGRTEAFF; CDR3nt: TGTGCCAGCGTTACACTGGGCCGGACTGAAGCTTTCTTT
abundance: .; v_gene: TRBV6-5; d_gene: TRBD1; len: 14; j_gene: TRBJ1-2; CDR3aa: CASSSGTGNYGYTF; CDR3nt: TGTGCCAGCAGTTCAGGGACAGGGAACTATGGCTACACCTTC
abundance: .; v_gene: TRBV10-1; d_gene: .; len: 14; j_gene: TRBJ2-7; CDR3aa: CASTDQVNSYEQYF; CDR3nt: TGCGCCAGCACCGACCAGGTTAACTCCTACGAGCAGTACTTC
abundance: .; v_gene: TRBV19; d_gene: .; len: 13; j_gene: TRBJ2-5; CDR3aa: CASSMTDQETQYF; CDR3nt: TGTGCCAGTAGTATGACAGACCAAGAGACCCAGTACTTC
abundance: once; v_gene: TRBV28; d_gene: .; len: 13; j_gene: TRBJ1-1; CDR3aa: CASSTGPNTEAFF; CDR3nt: TGTGCCAGCAGTACAGGGCCTAACACTGAAGCTTTCTTT
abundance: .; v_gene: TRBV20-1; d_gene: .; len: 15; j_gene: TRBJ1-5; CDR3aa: CSASAGIDSNQPQHF; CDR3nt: TGCAGTGCTAGTGCAGGGATCGATAGCAATCAGCCCCAGCATTTT
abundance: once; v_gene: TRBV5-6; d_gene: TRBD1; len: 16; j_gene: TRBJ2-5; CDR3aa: CASSPSGTGEQETQYF; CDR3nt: TGTGCCAGCAGCCCATCAGGTACAGGGGAGCAAGAGACCCAGTACTTC
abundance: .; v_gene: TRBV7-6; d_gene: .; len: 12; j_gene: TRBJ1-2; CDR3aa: CASSADRAGYTF; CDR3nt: TGTGCCAGCAGCGCCGACAGAGCTGGCTACACCTTC
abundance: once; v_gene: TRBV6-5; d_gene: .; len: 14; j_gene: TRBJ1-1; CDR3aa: CASLWGGPGTEAFF; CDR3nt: TGTGCCAGCCTGTGGGGGGGACCGGGCACTGAAGCTTTCTTT
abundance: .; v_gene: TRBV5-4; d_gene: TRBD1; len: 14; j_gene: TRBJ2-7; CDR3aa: CASSWGTGGGEQYF; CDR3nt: TGTGCCAGCAGCTGGGGGACAGGGGGTGGAGAGCAGTACTTC
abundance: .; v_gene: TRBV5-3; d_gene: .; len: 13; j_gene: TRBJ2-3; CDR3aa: CARQGGATDTQYF; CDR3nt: TGTGCCAGGCAAGGGGGGGCCACAGATACGCAGTATTTT
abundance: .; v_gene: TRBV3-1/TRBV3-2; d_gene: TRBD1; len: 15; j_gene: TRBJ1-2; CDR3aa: CASSQSGTEGGGYTF; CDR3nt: TGTGCCAGCAGCCAGTCCGGGACAGAGGGTGGAGGCTACACCTTC
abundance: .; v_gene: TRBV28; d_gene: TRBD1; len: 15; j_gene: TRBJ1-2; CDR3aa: CASSLAPTGVYGYTF; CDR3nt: TGTGCCAGCAGTTTAGCCCCCACAGGGGTCTATGGCTACACCTTC
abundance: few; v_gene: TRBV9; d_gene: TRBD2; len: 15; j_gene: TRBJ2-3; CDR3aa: CASSISGGTTDTQYF; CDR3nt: TGTGCCAGCAGCATCTCGGGAGGGACCACAGATACGCAGTATTTT
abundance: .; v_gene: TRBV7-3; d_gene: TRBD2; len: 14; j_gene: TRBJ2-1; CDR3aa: CASTLGGGYNEQFF; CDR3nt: TGTGCCAGCACCCTTGGCGGGGGGTACAATGAGCAGTTCTTC
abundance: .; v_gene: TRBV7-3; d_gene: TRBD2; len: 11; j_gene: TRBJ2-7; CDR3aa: CASTRGGEQYF; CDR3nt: TGTGCCAGCACCCGGGGGGGCGAGCAGTACTTC
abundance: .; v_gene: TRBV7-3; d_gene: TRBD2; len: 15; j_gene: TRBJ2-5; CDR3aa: CASSSGLARQETQYF; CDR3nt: TGTGCCAGCAGCTCGGGACTAGCGAGGCAAGAGACCCAGTACTTC
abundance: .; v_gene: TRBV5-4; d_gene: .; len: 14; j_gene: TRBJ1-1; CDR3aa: CASSPGGMNTEAFF; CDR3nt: TGTGCCAGCAGCCCGGGGGGGATGAACACTGAAGCTTTCTTT
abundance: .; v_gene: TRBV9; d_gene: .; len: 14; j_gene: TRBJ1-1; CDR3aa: CASSARGGNTEAFF; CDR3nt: TGTGCCAGCAGCGCCCGAGGGGGGAACACTGAAGCTTTCTTT
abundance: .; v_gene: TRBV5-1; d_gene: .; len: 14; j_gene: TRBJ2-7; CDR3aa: CASSLAQDTYEQYF; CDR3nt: TGCGCCAGCAGCTTGGCCCAGGATACCTACGAGCAGTACTTC
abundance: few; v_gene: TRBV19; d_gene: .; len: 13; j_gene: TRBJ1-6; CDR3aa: CASGADNNSPLHF; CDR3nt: TGTGCTTCAGGGGCAGACAATAATTCACCCCTCCACTTT
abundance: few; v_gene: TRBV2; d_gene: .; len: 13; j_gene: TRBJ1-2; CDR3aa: CASSEGSYYGYTF; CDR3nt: TGTGCCAGCAGTGAGGGCAGCTACTATGGCTACACCTTC
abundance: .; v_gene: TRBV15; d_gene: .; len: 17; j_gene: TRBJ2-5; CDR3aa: CATSRDWVRAGAETQYF; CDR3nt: TGTGCCACCAGCAGAGATTGGGTGAGGGCAGGGGCGGAGACCCAGTACTTC
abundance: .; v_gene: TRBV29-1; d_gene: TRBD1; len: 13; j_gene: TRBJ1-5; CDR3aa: CSVEGTGGQPQHF; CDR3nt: TGCAGCGTTGAAGGGACAGGAGGGCAGCCCCAGCATTTT
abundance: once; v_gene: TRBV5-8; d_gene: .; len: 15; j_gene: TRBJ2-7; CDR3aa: CASSFTGWSAYEQYF; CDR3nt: TGTGCCAGCAGCTTCACAGGGTGGTCAGCCTACGAGCAGTACTTC
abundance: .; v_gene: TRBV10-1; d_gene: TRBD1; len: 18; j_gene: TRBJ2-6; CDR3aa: CASLTTGVFSSGANVLTF; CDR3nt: TGCGCCAGCCTAACTACAGGGGTGTTTAGCTCTGGGGCCAACGTCCTGACTTTC
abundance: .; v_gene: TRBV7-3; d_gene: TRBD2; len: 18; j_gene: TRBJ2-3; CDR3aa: CASSLQLAGGWGTDTQYF; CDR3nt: TGTGCCAGCAGCTTACAACTAGCGGGAGGGTGGGGCACAGATACGCAGTATTTT
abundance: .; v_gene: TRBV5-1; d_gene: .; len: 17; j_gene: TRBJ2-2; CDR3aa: CASSFSQGRGPSGELFF; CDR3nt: TGCGCCAGCAGCTTTTCTCAGGGGCGGGGGCCATCCGGGGAGCTGTTTTTT
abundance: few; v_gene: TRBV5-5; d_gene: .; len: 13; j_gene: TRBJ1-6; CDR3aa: CASSLLEETPLHF; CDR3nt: TGTGCCAGCAGCTTGCTTGAAGAGACACCCCTCCACTTT
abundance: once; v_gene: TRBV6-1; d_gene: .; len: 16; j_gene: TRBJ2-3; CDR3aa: CASSATGPGISDTQYF; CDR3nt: TGTGCCAGCAGTGCCACAGGTCCCGGAATCTCAGATACGCAGTATTTT
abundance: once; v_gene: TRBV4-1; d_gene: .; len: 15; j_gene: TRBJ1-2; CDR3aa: CASSHGRGNAYGYTF; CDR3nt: TGCGCCAGCAGCCACGGCAGGGGAAATGCCTATGGCTACACCTTC
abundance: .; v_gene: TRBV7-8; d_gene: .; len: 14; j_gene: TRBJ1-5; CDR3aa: CASSPDTANQPQHF; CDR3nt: TGTGCCAGCAGCCCGGACACCGCCAATCAGCCCCAGCATTTT
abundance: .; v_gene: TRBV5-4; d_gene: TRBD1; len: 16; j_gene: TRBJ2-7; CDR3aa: CASSQPGTGHLYEQYF; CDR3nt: TGTGCCAGCAGTCAACCCGGGACAGGGCATCTATACGAGCAGTACTTC
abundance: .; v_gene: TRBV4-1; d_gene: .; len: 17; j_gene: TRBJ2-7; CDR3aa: CASSQGVGARSPYEQYF; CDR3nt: TGCGCCAGCAGCCAAGGGGTTGGTGCGCGGTCTCCCTACGAGCAGTACTTC
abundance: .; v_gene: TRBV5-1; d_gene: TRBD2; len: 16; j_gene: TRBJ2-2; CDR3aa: CASSAGTSFNTGELFF; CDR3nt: TGCGCCAGCAGCGCAGGGACTAGCTTTAACACCGGGGAGCTGTTTTTT
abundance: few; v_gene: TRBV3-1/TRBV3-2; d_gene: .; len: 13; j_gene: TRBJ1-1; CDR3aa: CASSGQGYTEAFF; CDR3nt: TGTGCCAGCAGCGGTCAGGGATACACTGAAGCTTTCTTT
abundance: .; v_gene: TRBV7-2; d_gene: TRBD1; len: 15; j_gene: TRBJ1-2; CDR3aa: CASSLGAQGAYGYTF; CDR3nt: TGTGCCAGCAGCTTAGGGGCACAGGGGGCCTATGGCTACACCTTC
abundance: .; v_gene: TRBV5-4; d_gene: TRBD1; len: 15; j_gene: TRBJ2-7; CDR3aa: CASSSRTGAPYEQYF; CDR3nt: TGTGCCAGCAGCTCTCGGACAGGGGCGCCCTACGAGCAGTACTTC
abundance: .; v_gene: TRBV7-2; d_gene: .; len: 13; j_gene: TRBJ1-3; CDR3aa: CASSLGRGNTIYF; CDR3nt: TGTGCCAGCAGCTTAGGGAGGGGAAACACCATATATTTT
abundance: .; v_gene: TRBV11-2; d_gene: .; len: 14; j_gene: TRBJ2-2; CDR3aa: CASSTSRSGGELFF; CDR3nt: TGTGCCAGCAGCACATCTCGGAGCGGCGGGGAGCTGTTTTTT
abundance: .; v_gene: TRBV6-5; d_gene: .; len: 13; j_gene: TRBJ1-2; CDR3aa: CASSAGNRGGYTF; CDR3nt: TGTGCCAGCAGCGCAGGGAATCGAGGTGGCTACACCTTC
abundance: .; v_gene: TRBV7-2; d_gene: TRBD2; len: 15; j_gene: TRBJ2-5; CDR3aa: CASSLQRGGSETQYF; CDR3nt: TGTGCCAGCAGCTTACAGCGGGGGGGATCGGAGACCCAGTACTTC
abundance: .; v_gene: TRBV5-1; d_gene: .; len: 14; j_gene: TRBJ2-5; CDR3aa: CASSLRGNQETQYF; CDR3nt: TGCGCCAGCAGCCTCCGGGGAAACCAAGAGACCCAGTACTTC
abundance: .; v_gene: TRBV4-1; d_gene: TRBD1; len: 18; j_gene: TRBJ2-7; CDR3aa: CASSQDQLQTGIDHEQYF; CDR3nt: TGCGCCAGCAGCCAAGATCAACTACAGACAGGGATCGATCACGAGCAGTACTTC
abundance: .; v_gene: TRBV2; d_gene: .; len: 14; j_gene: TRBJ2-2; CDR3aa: CASSGGLSPGELFF; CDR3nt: TGTGCCAGCAGCGGGGGACTGTCCCCCGGGGAGCTGTTTTTT